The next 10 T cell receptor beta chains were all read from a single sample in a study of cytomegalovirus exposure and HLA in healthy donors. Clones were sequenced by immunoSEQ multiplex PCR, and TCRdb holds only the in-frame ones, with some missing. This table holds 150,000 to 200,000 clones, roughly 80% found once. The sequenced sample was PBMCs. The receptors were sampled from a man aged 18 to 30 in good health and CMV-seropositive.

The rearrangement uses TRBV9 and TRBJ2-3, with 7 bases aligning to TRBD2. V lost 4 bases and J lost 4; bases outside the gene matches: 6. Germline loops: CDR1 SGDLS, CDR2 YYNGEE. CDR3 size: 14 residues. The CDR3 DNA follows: TGTGCCAGCAGCCCCACTAGCGTCCCAGATACGCAGTATTTT. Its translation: CASSPTSVPDTQYF.

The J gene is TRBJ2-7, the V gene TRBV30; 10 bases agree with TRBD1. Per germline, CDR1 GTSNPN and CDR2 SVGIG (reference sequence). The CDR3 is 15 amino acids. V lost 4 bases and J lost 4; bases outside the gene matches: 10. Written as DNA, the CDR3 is TGTGCCTGGACCCCCGACAGGGGGCTTGGGTACGAGCAGTACTTC. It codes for CAWTPDRGLGYEQYF.

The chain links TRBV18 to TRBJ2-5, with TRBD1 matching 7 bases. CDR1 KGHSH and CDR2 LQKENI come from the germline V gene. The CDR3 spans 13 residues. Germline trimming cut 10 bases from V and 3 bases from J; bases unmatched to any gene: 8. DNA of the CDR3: TGTGCCACCTCCGGGACAGTCGAAGAGACCCAGTACTTC. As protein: CATSGTVEETQYF.

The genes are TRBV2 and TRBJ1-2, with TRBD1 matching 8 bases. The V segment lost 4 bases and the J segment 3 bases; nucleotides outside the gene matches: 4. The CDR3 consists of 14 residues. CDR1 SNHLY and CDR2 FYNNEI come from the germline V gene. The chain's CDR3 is CASSVGQGYYGYTF. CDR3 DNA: TGTGCCAGCAGTGTAGGACAGGGCTACTATGGCTACACCTTC.

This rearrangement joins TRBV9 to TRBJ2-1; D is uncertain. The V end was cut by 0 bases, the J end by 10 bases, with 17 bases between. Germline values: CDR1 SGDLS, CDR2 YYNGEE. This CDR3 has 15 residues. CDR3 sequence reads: CASSVDTTSGREQFF. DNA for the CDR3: TGTGCCAGCAGCGTAGATACCACCTCAGGAAGGGAGCAGTTCTTC.

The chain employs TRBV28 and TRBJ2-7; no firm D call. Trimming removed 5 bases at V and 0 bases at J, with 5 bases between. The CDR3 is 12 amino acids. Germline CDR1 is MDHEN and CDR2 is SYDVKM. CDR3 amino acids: CASSLFSYEQYF. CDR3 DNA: TGTGCCAGCAGTCTGTTCTCCTACGAGCAGTACTTC.

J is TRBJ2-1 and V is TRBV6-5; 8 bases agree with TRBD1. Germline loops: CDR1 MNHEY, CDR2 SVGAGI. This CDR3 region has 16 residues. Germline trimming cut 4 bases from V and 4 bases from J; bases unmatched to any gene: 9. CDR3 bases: TGTGCCAGCAGTTCCCTCTCAGGGGGCAATTACAATGAGCAGTTCTTC. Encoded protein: CASSSLSGGNYNEQFF.

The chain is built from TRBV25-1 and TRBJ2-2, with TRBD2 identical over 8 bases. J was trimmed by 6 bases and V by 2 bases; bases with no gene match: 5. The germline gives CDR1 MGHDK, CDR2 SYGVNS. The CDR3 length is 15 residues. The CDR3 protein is CASSEPGGQAGELFF. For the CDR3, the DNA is TGTGCCAGCAGTGAACCGGGGGGGCAGGCCGGGGAGCTGTTTTTT.

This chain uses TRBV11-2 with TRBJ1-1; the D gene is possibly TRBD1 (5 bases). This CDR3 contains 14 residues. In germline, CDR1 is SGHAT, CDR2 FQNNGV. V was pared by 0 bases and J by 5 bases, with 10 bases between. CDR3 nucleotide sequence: TGTGCCAGCAGCTTAGACTGGGGGGAAACTGAAGCTTTCTTT. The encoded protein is CASSLDWGETEAFF.

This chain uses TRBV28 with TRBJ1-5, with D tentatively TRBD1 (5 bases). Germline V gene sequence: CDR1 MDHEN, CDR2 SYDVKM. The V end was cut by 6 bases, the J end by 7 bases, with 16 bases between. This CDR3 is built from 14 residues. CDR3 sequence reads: CASRRDSRNQPQHF. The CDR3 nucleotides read TGTGCCAGCAGGCGGGACTCAAGGAACCAGCCCCAGCATTTT.